Reported below is one T cell receptor (beta chain). Measured with immunoSEQ multiplex PCR; TCRdb has only the in-frame clones, and not every one. The table records about 71,000 clones, around 90% of them present only once. This specimen comes from a study of T cell changes during pregnancy in multiple sclerosis. The germline CDR1 and CDR2 sequences are SGDLS and YYNGEE. The CDR3 length is 14 residues. The V gene end was trimmed by 7 bases and the J gene end by 0 bases; junction bases not matched to a gene: 4. The chain uses TRBV9 and TRBJ2-1; 7 bases map to TRBD2. The sample here was CD8+ T cells from peripheral blood mononuclear cells, taken before pregnancy. This TCR derives from a female donor with multiple sclerosis, enrolled in a pregnancy study. CDR3 amino acids: CASSGGTSYNEQFF. CDR3 coding DNA: TGTGCCAGCTCGGGGGGAACCTCCTACAATGAGCAGTTCTTC. The variable domain in full, completed from reference TRBV9 and TRBJ2-1, reads DSGVTQTPKHLITATGQRVTLRCSPRSGDLSVYWYQQSLDQGLQFLIQYYNGEERAKGNILERFSAQQFPDLHSELNLSSLELGDSALYFCASSGGTSYNEQFFGPGTRLTVL.